This T cell receptor beta chain originates from a study of blood T cell repertoires in COVID-19. Looking at the study overall: Samples taken during acute and convalescent COVID-19 were collected in the United States, Italy and Spain. The analysed material was cDNA or gDNA that came from T cells, B-cell-depleted T cells, or PBMCs.

Under the authors' procedure: Nucleated cell number was recorded as an estimate derived from reference gene primer amplification. Some clones are missing from TCRdb's copy, which holds only in-frame ones; the method was immunoSEQ multiplex PCR. V and J calls and clone size come straight from that table; D and trimming were deduced from the DNA. The table lists around 130,000 clones, about 80% of them singletons. Germline assignment: CDR1 SGHVS and CDR2 FNYEAQ. Trimming removed 6 bases from V and 8 bases from J, with 17 bases in between. This CDR3 is 14 amino acids long. This receptor was taken from a human donor in a cohort sampled during active COVID-19. The chain recombines TRBV7-6 with TRBJ2-4; D possibly corresponds to TRBD2 (6 bases). Sequencing was done on a sample of peripheral blood. The CDR3 DNA follows: TGTGCCAGCAGTCCATGGGAGGTTTCGGACATTCAGTACTTC. It codes for CASSPWEVSDIQYF.